This T cell receptor beta chain stems from a study of tumor-infiltrating lymphocytes in primary liver carcinoma. Overall study findings and caveats: The 250 largest clones made up significantly more of tumor than blood repertoires (p = 0.039).

The tissue used was unsorted bulk material of about 20-33 mg. RNA and DNA were co-extracted from it with the AllPrep DNA/RNA mini kit. Every patient had chronic HBV infection and was treatment-naive. A word on this clonotype: The antigen remains undetermined. One end of the junction does not line up with germline, which may come from a read error.

TCR beta cDNA was made from 500 ng total RNA with a constant-region primer. ARM-PCR, slightly modified, supplied the TCR beta libraries through three nested multiplex PCR rounds. With TRBV1-TRBV30 forward primers and a C-beta reverse primer, the first two PCR rounds were run for about 10 cycles each. TCRdb reprocessed the multiplex PCR reads with MiXCR, giving one entry per CDR3 protein. The table has over 45,000 distinct CDR3 sequences, 55% to 75% seen once. Germline CDR1 SQVTM, CDR2 ANQGSEA. The CDR3 length is 12 residues. The chain links TRBV29-1 to TRBJ2-1; no firm D call. The sequencing sample was made of liver tumor tissue from sampling region 5. Subset reported: tumor region T5, tumor centre. This TCR was recovered from a man aged 40-50 years with primary liver carcinoma and hepatitis B virus infection. CDR3 in amino acids: CSVEANYNEQSF. CDR3 DNA: TGCAGCGTTGAAGCTAACTACAATGAGCAGTCCTTC.